This entry is about one TCR beta chain. Its specificity is unknown. The data derive from a study of human T cells and chemical hapten exposure. Study details: Patients got weekly scalp diphenylcyclopropenone doses over the roughly 24-week study. General study findings and limits: Sensitizing to DPC left TCRs with a frequency above 1 in 1000 unaltered.

The CDR3 length is 14 residues. In germline, CDR1 is MDHEN, CDR2 SYDVKM. Trimming removed 6 bases at V and 4 bases at J, with 13 bases between. Time point indicated: patch test 1, 2 weeks after DPC sensitization. As to treatment: therapeutic diphenylcyclopropenone sensitization with weekly scalp DPC. The library gave individual cDNA molecules unique molecular identifiers. Methods used by the authors: Per sample, the median was 95,638 TCRs, with values from approximately 25,000 to 650,000. TCRdb ran MiXCR on the RACE reads and lists one entry per CDR3 protein. TCRdb, rather than the study authors, made the V and J calls. Among around 300,000 distinct CDR3 sequences listed, under 9% were seen once.

The sample consisted of whole blood, taken in connection with sensitization to the hapten diphenylcyclopropenone (DPC). The TCR was taken from a woman aged 18-29 years with alopecia areata. Some clones in this sample may be carry-over from other donors' samples. The rearrangement uses TRBV28 and TRBJ1-5, with D perhaps TRBD1 (6 bases). The CDR3 DNA reads TGTGCCAGCAGGCAGGGGACGGAGAATCAGCCCCAGCATTTT. Residues: CASRQGTENQPQHF.